Listed below are T cell receptor beta chains from one sample, sequenced in a study of T cells in Graves' hyperthyroidism and ophthalmopathy. TCRdb re-called the multiplex PCR reads through MiXCR, storing one row per CDR3 protein. The data hold roughly 740,000 distinct CDR3 sequences, with around 17% observed a single time. Sequenced sample: blood. The source of these receptors is a man between 18 and 35 years old with Graves' hyperthyroidism. CDR3s include the opening cysteine and the closing phenylalanine or tryptophan. Each record gives: clone size, V gene, D gene, J gene, CDR3 DNA, CDR3 protein. D genes are given only for firm matches. Not all rows give a size; the values are once, few, many and, for expanded clones, a class.

few,TRBV5-8,-,TRBJ2-5,TGTGCCAGCAGCTTGAGGTGGGAGACCCAGTACTTC,CASSLRWETQYF
many,TRBV28,-,TRBJ1-5,TGTGCCAGCAGTCCCAATGTTAATCAGCCCCAGCATTTT,CASSPNVNQPQHF
-,TRBV2,-,TRBJ1-1,TGTGCCAACAGCGGCAGGGAGGGTACTGAAGCTTTCTTT,CANSGREGTEAFF
many,TRBV18,-,TRBJ2-3,TGTGCCAGCTCACCAGCCCTTGCAGATACGCAGTATTTT,CASSPALADTQYF
many,TRBV12-3/TRBV12-4,TRBD1,TRBJ1-2,TGTGCCAGCAGCCTAGCCGGGACAGCCTCCTATGGCTACACCTTC,CASSLAGTASYGYTF
many,TRBV10-3,-,TRBJ2-5,TGTGCCATCAGACCAACAGGGATTCAAGAGACCCAGTACTTC,CAIRPTGIQETQYF
many,TRBV5-1,-,TRBJ2-1,TGCGCCAGCAGCTTGGTTGGGCAGGCCTACAATGAGCAGTTCTTC,CASSLVGQAYNEQFF
many,TRBV12-3/TRBV12-4,-,TRBJ2-6,TGTGCCAGCAGCCCCGGGCGGGCCAACGTCCTGACTTTC,CASSPGRANVLTF
few,TRBV12-3/TRBV12-4,-,TRBJ2-7,TGTGCCAGCAGTCCGGGGCGGACTAATCCCCCCGAGCGGTCCTACGAGCAGTACTTC,CASSPGRTNPPERSYEQYF
few,TRBV7-2,TRBD2,TRBJ2-7,TGTGCCAGCAGCTTAATTGGGCGGGGGAATGAGCAGTACTTC,CASSLIGRGNEQYF
-,TRBV20-1,TRBD1,TRBJ2-7,TGCAGTGCTAACGGGGACAGGTCTTACGAGCAGTACTTC,CSANGDRSYEQYF
-,TRBV20-1,-,TRBJ2-1,TGCAGTGCTCCGCCCCCGGGACTGCCAAATGAGCAGTTCTTC,CSAPPPGLPNEQFF
-,TRBV5-4,-,TRBJ2-7,TGTGCCAGCAGCTTTTCGGGAGTGGTCTCCTACGAGCAGTACTTC,CASSFSGVVSYEQYF
-,TRBV10-3,-,TRBJ2-7,TGTGCCATCCAGGGGGGTGGCTACGGGCAGTACTTC,CAIQGGGYGQYF
many,TRBV27,TRBD2,TRBJ2-1,TGTGCCAGCAGTGTCCCGGGACTACCGGAGGATGAGCAGTTCTTC,CASSVPGLPEDEQFF
many,TRBV6-1,TRBD2,TRBJ2-2,TGTGCCAGCAGTGAAAGGATGTGGGAGGGCACCGGGGAGCTGTTTTTT,CASSERMWEGTGELFF